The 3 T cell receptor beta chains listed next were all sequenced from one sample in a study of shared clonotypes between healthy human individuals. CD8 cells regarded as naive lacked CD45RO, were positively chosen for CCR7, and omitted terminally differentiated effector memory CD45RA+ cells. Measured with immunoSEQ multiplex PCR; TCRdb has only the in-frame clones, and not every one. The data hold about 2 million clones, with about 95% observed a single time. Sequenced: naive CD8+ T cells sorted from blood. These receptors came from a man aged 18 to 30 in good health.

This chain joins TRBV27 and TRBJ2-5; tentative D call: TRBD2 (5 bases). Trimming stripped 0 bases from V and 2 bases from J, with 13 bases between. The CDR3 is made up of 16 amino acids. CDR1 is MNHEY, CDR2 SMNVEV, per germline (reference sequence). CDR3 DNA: TGTGCCAGCAGTTTATCGTCTTACGGGGTTCAAGAGACCCAGTACTTC. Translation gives CASSLSSYGVQETQYF.

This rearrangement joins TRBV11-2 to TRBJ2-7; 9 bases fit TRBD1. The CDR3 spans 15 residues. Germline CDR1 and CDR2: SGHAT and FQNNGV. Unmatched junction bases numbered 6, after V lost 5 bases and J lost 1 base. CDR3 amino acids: CASSAGQGLSYEQYF. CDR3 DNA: TGTGCCAGCAGCGCGGGACAGGGACTTTCCTACGAGCAGTACTTC.

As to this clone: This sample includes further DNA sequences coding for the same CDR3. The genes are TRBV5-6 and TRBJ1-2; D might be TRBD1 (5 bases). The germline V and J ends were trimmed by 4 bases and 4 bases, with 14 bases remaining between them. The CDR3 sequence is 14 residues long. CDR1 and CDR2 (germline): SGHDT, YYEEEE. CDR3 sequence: CASSPPGGGYGYTF. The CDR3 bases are TGTGCCAGCAGCCCCCCCGGGGGAGGCTATGGCTACACCTTC. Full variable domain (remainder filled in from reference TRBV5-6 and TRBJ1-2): DAGVTQSPTHLIKTRGQQVTLRCSPKSGHDTVSWYQQALGQGPQFIFQYYEEEERQRGNFPDRFSGHQFPNYSSELNVNALLLGDSALYLCASSPPGGGYGYTFGSGTRLTVV.